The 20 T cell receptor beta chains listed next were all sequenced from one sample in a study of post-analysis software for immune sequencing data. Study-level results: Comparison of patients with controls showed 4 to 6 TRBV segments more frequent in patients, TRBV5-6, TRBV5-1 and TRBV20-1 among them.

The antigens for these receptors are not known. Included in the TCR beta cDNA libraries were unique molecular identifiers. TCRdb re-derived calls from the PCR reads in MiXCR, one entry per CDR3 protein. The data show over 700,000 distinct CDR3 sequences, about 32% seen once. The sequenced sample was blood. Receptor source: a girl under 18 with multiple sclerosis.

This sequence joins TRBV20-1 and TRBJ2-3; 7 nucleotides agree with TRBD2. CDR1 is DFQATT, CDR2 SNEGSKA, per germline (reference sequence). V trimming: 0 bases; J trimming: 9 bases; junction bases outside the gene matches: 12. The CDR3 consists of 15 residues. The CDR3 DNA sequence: TGCAGTGCTAGAGATGTGGCGGGGGACCAGATAACGCAGTATTTT. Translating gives CSARDVAGDQITQYF.

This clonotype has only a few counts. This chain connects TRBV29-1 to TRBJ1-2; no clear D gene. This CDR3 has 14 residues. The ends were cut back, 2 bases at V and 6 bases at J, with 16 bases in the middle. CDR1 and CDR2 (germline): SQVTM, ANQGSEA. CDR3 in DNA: TGCAGCGTTGAAATAAAAGGGCTGGTGGATGGCTACACCTTC. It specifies CSVEIKGLVDGYTF.

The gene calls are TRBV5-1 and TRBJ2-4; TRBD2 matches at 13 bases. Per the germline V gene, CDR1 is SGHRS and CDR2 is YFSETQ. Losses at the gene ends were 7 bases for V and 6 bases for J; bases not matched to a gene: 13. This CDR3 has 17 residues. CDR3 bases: TGCGCCAGCCGGGCCCTACTAGCGGGGGGGTCGAGAAACATTCAGTACTTC. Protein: CASRALLAGGSRNIQYF.

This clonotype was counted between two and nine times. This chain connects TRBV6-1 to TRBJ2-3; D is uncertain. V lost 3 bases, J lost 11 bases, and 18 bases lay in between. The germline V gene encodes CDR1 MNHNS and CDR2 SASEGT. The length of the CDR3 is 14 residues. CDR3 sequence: CASSEMLTTYLQYF. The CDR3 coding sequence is TGTGCCAGCAGTGAGATGCTTACCACATATTTGCAGTATTTT.

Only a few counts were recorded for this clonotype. CDR3 nucleotide sequence: TGTGCCACCAGCAGAGGGGGGCTTGGGGGGCGCCGTGAAAAACTGTTTTTT. It yields the protein CATSRGGLGGRREKLFF. V gene TRBV15 combines with J gene TRBJ1-4, with D perhaps matching TRBD1 (6 bases). The CDR3 spans 17 residues. Per the germline V gene, CDR1 is LNHNV and CDR2 is YYDKDF (reference sequence). V lost 1 base and J lost 7, with 19 bases in between. Complete variable domain (other parts from reference TRBV15 and TRBJ1-4): DAMVIQNPRYQVTQFGKPVTLSCSQTLNHNVMYWYQQKSSQAPKLLFHYYDKDFNNEADTPDNFQSRRPNTSFCFLDIRSPGLGDTAMYLCATSRGGLGGRREKLFFGSGTQLSVL.

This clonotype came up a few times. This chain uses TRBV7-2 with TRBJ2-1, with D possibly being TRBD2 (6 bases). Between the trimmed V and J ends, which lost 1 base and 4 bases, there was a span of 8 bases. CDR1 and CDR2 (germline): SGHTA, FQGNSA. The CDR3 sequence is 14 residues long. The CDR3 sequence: CASSLGLEYNEQFF. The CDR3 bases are TGTGCCAGCAGCTTAGGACTAGAGTACAATGAGCAGTTCTTC.

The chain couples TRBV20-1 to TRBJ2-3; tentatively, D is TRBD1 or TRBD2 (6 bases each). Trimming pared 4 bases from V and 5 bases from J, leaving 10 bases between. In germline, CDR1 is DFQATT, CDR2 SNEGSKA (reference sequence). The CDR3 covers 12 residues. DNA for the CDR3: TGCAGTGCTACCCGGGGGCGAGATACGCAGTATTTT. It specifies CSATRGRDTQYF.

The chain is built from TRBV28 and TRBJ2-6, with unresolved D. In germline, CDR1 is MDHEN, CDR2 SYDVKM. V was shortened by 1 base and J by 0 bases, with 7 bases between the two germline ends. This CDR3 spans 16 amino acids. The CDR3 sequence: CASSLFASSGANVLTF. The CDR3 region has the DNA TGTGCCAGCAGTTTATTCGCCAGCTCTGGGGCCAACGTCCTGACTTTC.

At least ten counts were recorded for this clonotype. CDR3 region: CSVEETGRQPYEQYF. CDR3 bases: TGCAGCGTTGAAGAGACCGGGAGACAGCCCTACGAGCAGTACTTC. The rearrangement joins TRBV29-1 to TRBJ2-7; a possible D gene is TRBD2 (6 bases). The V gene's germline CDR1 is SQVTM and CDR2 ANQGSEA. This CDR3 is built from 15 residues. Trimming stripped 0 bases from V and 2 bases from J, with 14 bases between.

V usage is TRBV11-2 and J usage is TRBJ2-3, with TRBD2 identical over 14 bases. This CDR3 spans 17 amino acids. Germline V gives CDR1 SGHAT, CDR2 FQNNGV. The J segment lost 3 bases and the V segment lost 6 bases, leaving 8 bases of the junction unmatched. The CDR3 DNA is TGTGCCAGCAGTACCGGGACTAGCGGGAGAGGGACAGATACGCAGTATTTT. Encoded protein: CASSTGTSGRGTDTQYF.

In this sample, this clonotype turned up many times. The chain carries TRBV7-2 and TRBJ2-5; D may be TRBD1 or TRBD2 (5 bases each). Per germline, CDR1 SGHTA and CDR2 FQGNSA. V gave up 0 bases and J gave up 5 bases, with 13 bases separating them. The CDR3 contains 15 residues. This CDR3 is CASSLARGTAETQYF. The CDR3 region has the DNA TGTGCCAGCAGCTTAGCGCGAGGGACCGCGGAGACCCAGTACTTC.

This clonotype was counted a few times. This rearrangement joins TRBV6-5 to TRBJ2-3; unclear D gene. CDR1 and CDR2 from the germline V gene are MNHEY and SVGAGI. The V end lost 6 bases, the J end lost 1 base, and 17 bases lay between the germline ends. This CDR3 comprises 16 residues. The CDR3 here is CASRPGPAMGTDTQYF. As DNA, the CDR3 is TGTGCCAGCAGACCCGGGCCAGCCATGGGCACAGATACGCAGTATTTT.

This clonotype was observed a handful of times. The CDR3 sequence is CASSHIPGQGDNEQFF. As DNA, the CDR3 is TGCGCCAGCAGCCACATACCGGGACAGGGGGACAATGAGCAGTTCTTC. The V call is TRBV5-1, the J call TRBJ2-1; 11 nucleotides agree with TRBD1. There are 16 residues in the CDR3. The junction had 8 bases not matched to a gene; V was cut back by 4 bases and J by 5 bases. Germline loops: CDR1 SGHRS, CDR2 YFSETQ.

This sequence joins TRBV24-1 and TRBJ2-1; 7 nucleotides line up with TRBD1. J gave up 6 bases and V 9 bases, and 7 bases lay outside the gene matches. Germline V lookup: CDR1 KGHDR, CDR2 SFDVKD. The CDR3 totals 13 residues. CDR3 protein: CATGLTGSNEQFF. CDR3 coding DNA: TGTGCCACCGGACTGACAGGGAGCAATGAGCAGTTCTTC.

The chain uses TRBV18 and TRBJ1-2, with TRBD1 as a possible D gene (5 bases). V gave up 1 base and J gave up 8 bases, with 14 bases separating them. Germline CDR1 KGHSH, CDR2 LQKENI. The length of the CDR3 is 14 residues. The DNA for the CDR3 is TGTGCCAGCTCACCACAGACCAGGGAGGGAGGCTACACCTTC. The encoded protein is CASSPQTREGGYTF.

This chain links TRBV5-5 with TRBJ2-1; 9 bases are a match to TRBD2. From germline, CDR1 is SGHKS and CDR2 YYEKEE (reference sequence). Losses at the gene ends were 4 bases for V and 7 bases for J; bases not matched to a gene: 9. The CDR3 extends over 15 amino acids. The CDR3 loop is CASSPSGGGVNEQFF. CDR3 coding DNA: TGTGCCAGCAGCCCCTCGGGCGGGGGGGTGAATGAGCAGTTCTTC.

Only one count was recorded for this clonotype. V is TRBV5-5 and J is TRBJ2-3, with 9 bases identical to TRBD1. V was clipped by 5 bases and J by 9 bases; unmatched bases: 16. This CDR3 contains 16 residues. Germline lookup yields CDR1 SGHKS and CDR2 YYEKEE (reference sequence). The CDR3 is CASRLEGTGKVGTQYF. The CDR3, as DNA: TGTGCCAGCAGGCTTGAGGGGACAGGGAAGGTTGGAACGCAGTATTTT.

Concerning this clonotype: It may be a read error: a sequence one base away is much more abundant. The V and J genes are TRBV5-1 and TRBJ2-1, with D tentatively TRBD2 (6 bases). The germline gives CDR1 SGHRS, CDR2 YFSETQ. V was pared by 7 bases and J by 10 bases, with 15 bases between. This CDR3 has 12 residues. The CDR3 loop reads CASQPSSGEQFF. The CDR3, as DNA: TGCGCCAGCCAACCGTCGAGCGGGGAGCAGTTCTTC.

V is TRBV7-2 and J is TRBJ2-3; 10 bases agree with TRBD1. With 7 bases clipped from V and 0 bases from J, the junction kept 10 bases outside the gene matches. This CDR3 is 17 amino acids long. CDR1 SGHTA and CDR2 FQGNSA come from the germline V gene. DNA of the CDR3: TGTGCCAGCAACCTCGACAGGGGGCTAAGGAGCACAGATACGCAGTATTTT. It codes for CASNLDRGLRSTDTQYF.

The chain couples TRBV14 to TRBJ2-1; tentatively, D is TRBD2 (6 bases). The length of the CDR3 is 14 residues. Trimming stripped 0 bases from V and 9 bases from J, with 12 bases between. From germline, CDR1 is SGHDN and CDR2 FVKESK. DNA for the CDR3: TGTGCCAGCAGCCAAGAGGGCTGGGGGGTTGAGCAGTTCTTC. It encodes CASSQEGWGVEQFF.